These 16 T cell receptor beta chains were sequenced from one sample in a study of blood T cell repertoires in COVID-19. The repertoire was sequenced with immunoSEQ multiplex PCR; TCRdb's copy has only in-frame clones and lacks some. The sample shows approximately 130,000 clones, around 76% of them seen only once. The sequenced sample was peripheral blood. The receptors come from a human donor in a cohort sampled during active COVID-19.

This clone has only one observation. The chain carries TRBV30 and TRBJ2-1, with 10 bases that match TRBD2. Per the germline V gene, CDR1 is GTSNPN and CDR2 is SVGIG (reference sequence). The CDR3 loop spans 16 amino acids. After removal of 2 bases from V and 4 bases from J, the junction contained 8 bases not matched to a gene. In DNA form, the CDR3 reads TGTGCCTGGAGTCGCCTGAGCGGGGGGGCTTACAATGAGCAGTTCTTC. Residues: CAWSRLSGGAYNEQFF.

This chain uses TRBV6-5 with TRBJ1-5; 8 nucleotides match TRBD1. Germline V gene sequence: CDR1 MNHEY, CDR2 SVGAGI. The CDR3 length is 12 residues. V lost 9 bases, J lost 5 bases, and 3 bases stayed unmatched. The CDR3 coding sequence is TGTGCCAGTAGGACAGGGTATCAGCCCCAGCATTTT. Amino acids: CASRTGYQPQHF.

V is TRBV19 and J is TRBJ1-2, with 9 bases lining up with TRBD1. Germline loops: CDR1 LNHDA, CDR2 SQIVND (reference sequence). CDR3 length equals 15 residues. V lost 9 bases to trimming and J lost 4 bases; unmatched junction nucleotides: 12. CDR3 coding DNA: TGTGCCAGCACGACAGGGGGAGGTCTCCTCTATGGCTACACCTTC. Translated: CASTTGGGLLYGYTF.

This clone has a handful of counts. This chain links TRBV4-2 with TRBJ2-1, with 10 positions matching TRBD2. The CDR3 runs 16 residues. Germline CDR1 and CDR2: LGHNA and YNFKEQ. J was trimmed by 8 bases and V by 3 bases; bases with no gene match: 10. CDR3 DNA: TGTGCCAGCAGCCAGGCAAGCGGGGGGGCGAGTTATGAGCAGTTCTTC. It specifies CASSQASGGASYEQFF.

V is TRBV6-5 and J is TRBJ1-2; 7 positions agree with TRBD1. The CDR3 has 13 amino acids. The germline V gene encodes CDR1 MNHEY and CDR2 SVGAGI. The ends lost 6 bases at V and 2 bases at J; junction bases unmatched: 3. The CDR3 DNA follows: TGTGCCAGCAGATCAGGGGGAAACTATGGCTACACCTTC. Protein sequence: CASRSGGNYGYTF.

This chain's CDR3 is CASSLQGANTAYEQYF. CDR3 in DNA: TGCGCCAGCAGCCTACAGGGGGCGAACACGGCCTACGAGCAGTACTTC. The chain has TRBV4-1 and TRBJ2-7; TRBD1 aligns across 9 bases. In germline, CDR1 is MGHRA, CDR2 YSYEKL. The CDR3 extends over 16 amino acids. The V segment lost 4 bases and the J segment 2 bases; nucleotides outside the gene matches: 9.

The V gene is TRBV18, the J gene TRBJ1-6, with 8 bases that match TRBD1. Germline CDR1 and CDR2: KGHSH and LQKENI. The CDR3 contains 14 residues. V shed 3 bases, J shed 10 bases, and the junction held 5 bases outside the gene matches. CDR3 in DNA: TGTGCCAGCTCACCGGACAGGGAGAGCTCACCCCTCCACTTT. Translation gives CASSPDRESSPLHF.

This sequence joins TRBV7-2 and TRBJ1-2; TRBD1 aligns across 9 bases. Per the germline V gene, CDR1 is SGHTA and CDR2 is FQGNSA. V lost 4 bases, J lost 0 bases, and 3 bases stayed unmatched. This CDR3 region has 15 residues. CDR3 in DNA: TGTGCCAGCAGCTCCAGACAGGGGGCTAACTATGGCTACACCTTC. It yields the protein CASSSRQGANYGYTF.

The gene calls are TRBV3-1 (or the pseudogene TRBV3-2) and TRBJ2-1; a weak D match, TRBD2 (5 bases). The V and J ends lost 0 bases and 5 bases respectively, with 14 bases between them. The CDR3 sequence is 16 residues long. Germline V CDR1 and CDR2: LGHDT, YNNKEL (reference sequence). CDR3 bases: TGTGCCAGCAGCCAAGATCGAATTTTGGGAGACAATGAGCAGTTCTTC. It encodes CASSQDRILGDNEQFF.

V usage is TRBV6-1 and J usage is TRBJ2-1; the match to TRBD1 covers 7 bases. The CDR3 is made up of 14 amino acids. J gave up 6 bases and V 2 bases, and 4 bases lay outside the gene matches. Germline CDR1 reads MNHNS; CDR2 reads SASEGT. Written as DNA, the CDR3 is TGTGCCAGCAGTGAACACGACAGGGCCAATGAGCAGTTCTTC. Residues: CASSEHDRANEQFF.

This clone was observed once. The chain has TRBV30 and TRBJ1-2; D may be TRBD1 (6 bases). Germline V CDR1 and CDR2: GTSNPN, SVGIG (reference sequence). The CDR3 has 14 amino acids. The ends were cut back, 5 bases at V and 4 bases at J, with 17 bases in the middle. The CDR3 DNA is TGTGCCTGGGAGATCAGGGGCCTAGGCTATGGCTACACCTTC. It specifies CAWEIRGLGYGYTF.

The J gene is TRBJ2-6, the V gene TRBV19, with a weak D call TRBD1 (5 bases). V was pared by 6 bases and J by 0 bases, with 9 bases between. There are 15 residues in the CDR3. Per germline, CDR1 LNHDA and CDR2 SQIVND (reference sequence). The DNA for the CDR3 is TGTGCCAGTAGACAGGTACGCTCTGGGGCCAACGTCCTGACTTTC. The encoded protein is CASRQVRSGANVLTF.

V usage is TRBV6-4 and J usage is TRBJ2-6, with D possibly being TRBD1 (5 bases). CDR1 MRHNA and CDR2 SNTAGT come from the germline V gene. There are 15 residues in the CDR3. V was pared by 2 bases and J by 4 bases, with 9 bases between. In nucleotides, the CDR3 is TGTGCCAGCAGTGACAGGGGTTCCGGGGCCAACGTCCTGACTTTC. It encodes CASSDRGSGANVLTF.

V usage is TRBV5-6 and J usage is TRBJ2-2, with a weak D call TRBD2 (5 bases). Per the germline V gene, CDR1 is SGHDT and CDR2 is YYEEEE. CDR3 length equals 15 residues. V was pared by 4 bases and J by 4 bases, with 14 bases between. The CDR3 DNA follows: TGTGCCAGCAGCGCGGGCGCGGGTCCCACCGGGGAGCTGTTTTTT. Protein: CASSAGAGPTGELFF.

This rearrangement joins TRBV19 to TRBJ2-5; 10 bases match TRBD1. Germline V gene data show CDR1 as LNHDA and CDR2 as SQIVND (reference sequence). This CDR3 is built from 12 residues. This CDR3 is CGTGQGGETQYF. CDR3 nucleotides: TGTGGCACAGGACAGGGGGGAGAGACCCAGTACTTC.

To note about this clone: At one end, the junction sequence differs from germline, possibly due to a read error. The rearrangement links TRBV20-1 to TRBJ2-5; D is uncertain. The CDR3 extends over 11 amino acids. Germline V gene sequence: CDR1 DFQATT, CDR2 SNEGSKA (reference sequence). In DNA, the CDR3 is TGCAGTCCTAGTTTCAGAGAGACCCAGTACTTC. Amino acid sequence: CSPSFRETQYF.